The 12 T cell receptor beta chains below were found in one sample sequenced in a study of blood T cell repertoires in COVID-19. The repertoire was sequenced with immunoSEQ multiplex PCR; TCRdb's copy has only in-frame clones and lacks some. The top ten clones hold nearly 6% of a sample with about 200,000 clones, about 85% of them seen once. Sequencing used peripheral blood. These receptors were collected from a woman aged 40 to 50 with COVID-19, enrolled during active disease.

This chain joins TRBV6-5 and TRBJ1-1, with 7 bases that match TRBD1. The CDR3 spans 13 residues. CDR1 and CDR2 (germline): MNHEY, SVGAGI. The trim removed 4 bases at V and 10 bases at J, leaving 9 bases unmatched. Here the CDR3 reads CASSFRTGVGAFF. In DNA form, the CDR3 reads TGTGCCAGCAGTTTTCGAACAGGGGTGGGAGCTTTCTTT.

The V gene is TRBV6-5, the J gene TRBJ2-1; TRBD2 aligns across 8 bases. The CDR3 contains 14 residues. J gave up 6 bases and V 5 bases, and 6 bases lay outside the gene matches. Germline CDR1 reads MNHEY; CDR2 reads SVGAGI. CDR3 sequence (DNA): TGTGCCAGCAGTCCGGGGACTAGACCCAATGAGCAGTTCTTC. Its protein is CASSPGTRPNEQFF.

The chain joins TRBV14 to TRBJ2-3; a weak D match, TRBD2 (7 bases). CDR1 SGHDN and CDR2 FVKESK come from the germline V gene. The CDR3 length is 19 residues. With 0 bases removed from V and 4 bases from J, the gap between germline ends came to 23 bases. Here the CDR3 reads CASSQERFGRGAVADTQYF. Written as DNA, the CDR3 is TGTGCCAGCAGCCAAGAAAGATTCGGACGGGGGGCCGTGGCAGATACGCAGTATTTT.

This clone occurred a few times. This chain uses TRBV10-3 with TRBJ2-7, with 9 bases identical to TRBD2. CDR3 length: 15 residues. Trimming cost V 2 bases and J 3 bases; bases outside gene matches: 5. Germline CDR1 is ENHRY and CDR2 is SYGVKD. This CDR3 reads CAISEEASGNYEQYF. CDR3 nucleotide sequence: TGTGCCATCAGTGAGGAGGCTAGCGGGAACTACGAGCAGTACTTC.

There are many counts of this clone. The chain recombines TRBV29-1 with TRBJ1-2, with D hard to call. The V gene lost 4 bases and the J gene lost 6 bases, with 9 bases spanning the gap. The CDR3 consists of 11 residues. Germline lookup yields CDR1 SQVTM and CDR2 ANQGSEA. Written as DNA, the CDR3 is TGCAGCGTTGGCAGGTATAATGGCTACACCTTC. Its translation: CSVGRYNGYTF.

This chain connects TRBV14 to TRBJ2-5; the D gene is possibly TRBD1 (6 bases). The length of the CDR3 is 16 residues. The germline gives CDR1 SGHDN, CDR2 FVKESK. V was trimmed by 1 base and J by 1 base, leaving 13 bases between them. CDR3 amino acids: CASSQVRGGLQETQYF. As DNA, the CDR3 is TGTGCCAGCAGCCAAGTCAGAGGGGGTCTCCAAGAGACCCAGTACTTC.

V usage is TRBV2 and J usage is TRBJ1-1, with 9 bases matching TRBD1. With V trimmed by 6 bases and J by 5 bases, 10 bases remained unmatched. The CDR3 loop spans 15 amino acids. Germline assignment: CDR1 SNHLY and CDR2 FYNNEI. CDR3 in amino acids: CASSLPGQGNTEAFF. The DNA for the CDR3 is TGTGCCAGCAGCCTACCGGGACAGGGCAATACTGAAGCTTTCTTT.

This clone came up a few times. The chain is built from TRBV6-6 and TRBJ1-5; a possible D gene is TRBD1 (5 bases). The CDR3 sequence is 15 residues long. In germline, CDR1 is MNHNY, CDR2 SVGAGI (reference sequence). The V end lost 4 bases, the J end lost 2 bases, and 12 bases lay between the germline ends. CDR3 bases: TGTGCCAGCAGTTTCGACAGCGTGGGCAATCAGCCCCAGCATTTT. It codes for CASSFDSVGNQPQHF.

About this clone: Other DNA sequences in the sample encode the same CDR3. The chain is built from TRBV29-1 and TRBJ1-2, with D possibly being TRBD1 (5 bases). Per germline, CDR1 SQVTM and CDR2 ANQGSEA. This CDR3 spans 12 amino acids. The V end lost 2 bases, the J end lost 3 bases, and 7 bases lay between the germline ends. CDR3 DNA sequence: TGCAGCGTTGAACAGGGTTACTATGGCTACACCTTC. Translation: CSVEQGYYGYTF.

The chain uses TRBV7-3 and TRBJ1-5; 9 positions agree with TRBD1. Germline CDR1 reads SGHTA; CDR2 reads FQGTGA. The CDR3 totals 15 residues. V shed 6 bases and J 3 bases; nucleotides not matched to a gene: 6. Here the CDR3 reads CASRTGQGFNQPQHF. In nucleotides, the CDR3 is TGTGCCAGCAGGACGGGACAGGGATTCAATCAGCCCCAGCATTTT.

The chain combines TRBV5-4 with TRBJ2-2; D may be TRBD2 (6 bases). Trimming cost V 0 bases and J 6 bases, with 15 bases left between them. Germline V gene lookup returns CDR1 SGHNT and CDR2 YYREEE (reference sequence). This CDR3 comprises 16 residues. Here the CDR3 reads CASSLDPGVWSGELFF. CDR3 in DNA: TGTGCCAGCAGCTTGGATCCGGGGGTCTGGTCCGGGGAGCTGTTTTTT.

For the CDR3, the DNA is TGTGCCAGCAGCCAAGAAGGGACAGGGAATCAGCCCCAGCATTTT. Translation: CASSQEGTGNQPQHF. This chain connects TRBV4-2 to TRBJ1-5; 9 bases agree with TRBD1. The CDR3 loop spans 15 amino acids. Germline V lookup: CDR1 LGHNA, CDR2 YNFKEQ. Unmatched junction bases numbered 1, after V lost 0 bases and J lost 4 bases.